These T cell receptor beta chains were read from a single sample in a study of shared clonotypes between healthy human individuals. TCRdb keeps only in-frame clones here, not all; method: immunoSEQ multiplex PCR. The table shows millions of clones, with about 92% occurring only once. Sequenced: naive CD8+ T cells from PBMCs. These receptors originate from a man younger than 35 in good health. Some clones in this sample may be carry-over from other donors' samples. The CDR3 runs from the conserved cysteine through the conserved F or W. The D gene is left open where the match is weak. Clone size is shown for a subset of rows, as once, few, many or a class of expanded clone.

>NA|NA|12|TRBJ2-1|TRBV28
CASSSVANEQFF
TGTGCCAGCAGTTCTGTTGCTAATGAGCAGTTCTTC
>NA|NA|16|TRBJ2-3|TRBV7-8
CASSPGSLTSTDTQYF
TGTGCCAGCAGCCCGGGAAGCCTTACTAGCACAGATACGCAGTATTTT
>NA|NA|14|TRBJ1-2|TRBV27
CASSSGAAYYGYTF
TGTGCCAGCAGTTCCGGAGCAGCCTACTATGGCTACACCTTC
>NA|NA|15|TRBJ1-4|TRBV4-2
CASTHVEIPNEKLFF
TGTGCCAGCACCCACGTGGAAATACCTAATGAAAAACTGTTTTTT
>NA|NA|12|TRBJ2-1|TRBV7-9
CASSLESNEQFF
TGTGCCAGCAGCTTAGAATCTAATGAGCAGTTCTTC
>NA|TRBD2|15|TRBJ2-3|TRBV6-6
CASSYKAGDTDTQYF
TGTGCCAGCAGTTACAAAGCGGGGGACACAGATACGCAGTATTTT
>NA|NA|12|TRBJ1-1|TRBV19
CASSIAATEAFF
TGTGCCAGTAGTATCGCGGCAACTGAAGCTTTCTTT
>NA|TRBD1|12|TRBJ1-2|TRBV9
CASSVDRAGYTF
TGTGCCAGCAGCGTCGACAGGGCTGGCTACACCTTC
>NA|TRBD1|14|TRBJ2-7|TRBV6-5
CASRPDRGPLEQYF
TGTGCCAGCAGACCCGACAGGGGGCCTCTCGAGCAGTACTTC
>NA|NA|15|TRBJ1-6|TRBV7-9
CASSASGIRDSPLHF
TGTGCCAGCAGCGCTTCAGGGATCAGGGACTCACCCCTCCACTTT
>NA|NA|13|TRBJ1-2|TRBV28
CASGETPSEGYTF
TGTGCCAGTGGAGAAACACCCAGCGAGGGCTACACCTTC
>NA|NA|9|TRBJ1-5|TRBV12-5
CASGLGWDF
TGTGCTAGTGGTTTGGGCTGGGATTTT
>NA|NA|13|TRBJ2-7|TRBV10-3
CAIMPGSGYEQYF
TGTGCCATCATGCCAGGGTCGGGCTACGAGCAGTACTTC
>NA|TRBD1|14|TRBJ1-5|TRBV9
CASSAGTGREPQHF
TGTGCCAGCAGCGCGGGGACAGGGCGGGAGCCCCAGCATTTT
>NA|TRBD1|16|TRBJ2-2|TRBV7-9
CASSLAGTGVFWELFF
TGTGCCAGCAGCTTAGCGGGGACAGGAGTCTTCTGGGAGCTGTTTTTT
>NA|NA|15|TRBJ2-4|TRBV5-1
CASSLITRSGNIQYF
TGCGCCAGCAGCTTGATCACGCGTTCGGGGAACATTCAGTACTTC
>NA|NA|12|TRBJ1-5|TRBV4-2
CASSLGNQPQHF
TGTGCCAGCAGCCTGGGAAATCAGCCCCAGCATTTT
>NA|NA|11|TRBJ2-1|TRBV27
CASSFYGEQFF
TGTGCCAGCAGTTTTTACGGTGAGCAGTTCTTC
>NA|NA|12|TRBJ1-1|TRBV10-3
CAIGPGGTEAFF
TGTGCCATCGGGCCAGGAGGGACTGAAGCTTTCTTT
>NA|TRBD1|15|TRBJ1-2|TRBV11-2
CASSLAGGLNYGYTF
TGTGCCAGCAGCTTAGCAGGGGGCCTTAACTATGGCTACACCTTC
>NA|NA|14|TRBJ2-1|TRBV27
CASSGLTPGNEQFF
TGTGCCAGCAGTGGCTTGACCCCTGGCAATGAGCAGTTCTTC
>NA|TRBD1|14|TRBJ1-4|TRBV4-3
CASSHRQGRLGVVF
TGCGCCAGCAGCCACCGACAGGGGCGTCTAGGAGTCGTTTTT
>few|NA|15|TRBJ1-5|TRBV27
CASSLRGPSNQPQHF
TGTGCCAGCAGTTTAAGAGGGCCTAGCAATCAGCCCCAGCATTTT
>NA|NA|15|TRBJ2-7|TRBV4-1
CASSQRSGASSEQYF
TGCGCCAGCAGCCAGCGATCCGGCGCCTCCTCCGAGCAGTACTTC
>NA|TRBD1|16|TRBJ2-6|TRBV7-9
CASSDRGGSGANVLTF
TGTGCCAGCAGCGACAGGGGTGGCTCTGGGGCCAACGTCCTGACTTTC
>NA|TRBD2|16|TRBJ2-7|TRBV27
CASSFRGAGAYYEQYF
TGTGCCAGCAGTTTCCGGGGAGCGGGAGCGTACTACGAGCAGTACTTC
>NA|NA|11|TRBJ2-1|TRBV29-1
CSVGEYNEQFF
TGCAGCGTTGGAGAATACAATGAGCAGTTCTTC
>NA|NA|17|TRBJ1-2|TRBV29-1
CSVESSPLHSRLYGYTF
TGCAGCGTTGAAAGCAGCCCCCTGCACTCGAGACTTTATGGCTACACCTTC
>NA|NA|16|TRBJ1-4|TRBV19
CASSDRPVPRDEKLFF
TGTGCCAGTAGTGACCGCCCCGTTCCTCGGGATGAAAAACTGTTTTTT
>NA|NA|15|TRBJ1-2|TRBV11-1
CASSLATGVNYGYTF
TGTGCCAGCAGCTTAGCGACGGGGGTGAACTATGGCTACACCTTC